This record looks at one T cell receptor beta chain sequence and its context. Its target antigen remains unknown. No quality values exist for individual bases; no much larger clone is one base distant. The sample is drawn from a study of cytomegalovirus exposure and HLA in healthy donors (dated by TCRdb to about 2017). With respect to the entire study: An earlier analysis of approximately 590 of the donors reported about 250 Gb of sequence data and some 120 million unique TCR beta sequences from about 200 million T cells. An early release that covered 500 to 800 HLA-typed donors contained 250 to 350 gigabases of sequencing data and 75 million to 100 million unique TCR sequences. Of the approximately 400 genotyped donors, about 84% fell in the genetic ancestry cluster associated with self-reported Caucasian donors. The study was designed to test whether signatures of past pathogen exposure could be identified by cataloging public T cell receptors. Using immunosequencing, the study profiled T cell repertoires from around 680 subjects and related those repertoires to cytomegalovirus serostatus. Besides the first cohort of around 670 subjects, a separate validation cohort made up of over 100 different subjects was used. To predict cytomegalovirus infection status, the study combined high-throughput TCR immunosequencing, statistical association of individual TCRs with disease status, and machine learning. A later analysis re-examined previously published TCR beta repertoires from roughly 650 donors and added high-resolution HLA genotyping to investigate patterns of TCR occurrence. Rather than using new phenotypic data, the later analysis identified candidate immune exposures from TCR beta sequences and from how often those sequences occurred across donors. To decide whether each TCR beta V gene segment behaved as functional or pseudogenic, an earlier analysis of some 570 of the donors relied on high-throughput TCR beta sequencing. Donor age, sex, ethnicity and CMV serostatus were compiled together with the repertoire data. A later genetic analysis took genome-wide SNP genotypes for 398 of the 666 donors and used that subset as a discovery cohort. All discovery cohort repertoires had been generated on a single sequencing platform. HLA typing covered class I and class II loci at four-digit resolution. The number of donors typed differed by locus, with about 629-640 for A, B, C, DRB1 and DQB1, roughly 550 for DQA1, 600 to 610 for DPA1, and around 460 for DPB1. Roughly five DR-DQ haplotypes were treated as single units for association and clustering because of strong linkage in the cohort. On average, around 230,000 unique TCR beta nucleotide sequences were sequenced per donor among 398 genotyped donors of the cohort, with 15% to 20% of those sequences being non-productive. Findings and caveats that apply to the study as a whole: In a later analysis, the rate of TCR association differed among HLA loci, with DRB1 alleles having the most associated TCRs and HLA-C alleles having the fewest. Correlated functional status among segregating V segments might reflect linkage disequilibrium, but an unknown experimental factor could not be ruled out. In a later analysis, several top co-occurrence clusters were reported to appear linked to parvovirus B19, influenza, CMV and Epstein-Barr virus. A later genetic analysis associated a missense DCLRE1C variant with V-gene and J-gene trimming of TCR beta chains, and an independent cohort replicated the association. In an earlier analysis of about 540 of the donors, most TCR beta V segments were observed in productive rearrangements about 87% or about 30% of the time, broadly matching IMGT annotations. According to a later genetic analysis, donors in an Asian-associated ancestry cluster had fewer N-insertions in productive TCRs than the approximately 670-donor mean. Strong co-occurrence of HLA alleles, especially DR and DQ, made assigning TCR associations to individual alleles difficult. Compared with equally common non-associated chains, HLA-associated TCR beta chains in a later analysis were more clonally expanded and had lower generation probabilities. Because the 87-base-pair reads could not distinguish some IMGT-functional V segments, including TRBV6-2 and TRBV6-3, those segments were excluded. Most TCR sequences were observed very rarely across donors, whereas some public TCRs were present in many individuals. In both the original and validation cohorts, the classifier was reported to diagnose cytomegalovirus status with high specificity and sensitivity. HLA typing was unavailable for some donors at each locus, so association tests used only the typed subset. Because counts were too low, seventeen rarely observed V segments, including chromosome 9 orphons, were excluded from the earlier analysis of a few hundred of the donors. A group of highly shared sequence variants was considered likely to be a technical artifact of the sequencing pipeline. The only immune exposure information available for the cohort was CMV serostatus. In the study, 150 to 200 TCR beta chains were listed as associated with cytomegalovirus. A later analysis found that most CMV-associated TCR beta chains appeared HLA-restricted, with HLA associations seemingly driven largely by CMV exposure. Only TCR beta chains were sequenced in this cohort, and the absence of alpha or paired-chain data limited detectable features. A later analysis associated about 17,000 TCR beta sequences with specific HLA alleles at a false discovery rate of 0.05. It was suggested by the authors that the approach could potentially be generalized to other disease states and immunological phenotypes. A further reported finding was that TCR beta sequences accurately predicted the HLA-A and HLA-B alleles for most subjects in the first cohort. Sequencing depth was assumed to be roughly uniform across donors in the presence/absence analyses, though that assumption may not hold. Three of the identified cytomegalovirus-associated TCR beta chains were confirmed in vitro to be specific for cytomegalovirus antigens.

The CDR3 runs 15 amino acids, cysteine and phenylalanine included. Only the CDR3 DNA stays, 45 bases, in frame from base 1. Trimming takes 1 base from V and 2 bases from J, and the germline ends sit 11 bases apart. The germline V gene sets CDR1 to MGHRA and CDR2 to YSYEKL. The cohort comprised approximately 700 healthy bone marrow donors. Cohort members were all nominally healthy when sampled, although unrecorded immune exposures were likely present. The donor tested CMV seronegative, placing the donor among the 352 seronegative members of the cohort. A peripheral blood sample was provided by each donor, and peripheral blood mononuclear cells were used for TCR beta sequencing. The Qiagen DNeasy Blood Extraction Kit was used to extract genomic DNA from the blood cell samples. Library creation used the immunoSEQ multiplex PCR assay. For the multiplex PCR, a mixture combining 60 forward primers for TCR Vbeta segments and 13 reverse primers for TCR Jbeta segments was used. A multiplex PCR assay on genomic DNA amplified the CDR3 region of rearranged TCR beta genes. The amplified TCR beta libraries were sequenced on the Illumina HiSeq System as 87-base-pair reads. In the source study's methods: A later analysis counted some 80 million unique TCR beta chains across the 550 to 700 repertoires, and some 12 million of these chains were shared by at least two donors. Raw reads were error-corrected and collapsed into unique sequences with a nearest-neighbor algorithm that merged closely related sequences to remove PCR and sequencing errors. Alignment of CDR3 sequences to IMGT reference sequences was used to assign V, D and J gene segments. Each retained sequence needed at least a six-nucleotide match to both a V gene segment and a J gene segment. Rearrangements were classified as productive when the CDR3 lacked stop codons and remained in frame with V and J, and all other rearrangements were classified as non-productive. Following IMGT convention, CDR3 was defined as the stretch from the second conserved V-encoded cysteine to the conserved J-encoded phenylalanine. The earlier analysis of about 500 of the donors excluded sequences that lacked an unambiguous match to a single V gene segment. In an earlier analysis of some 590 of the donors, a V segment was called functional when productive rearrangements were above 56.7%, and segregating when the standard deviation between donors exceeded 5%. A statistical classification framework was built to diagnose cytomegalovirus status from the catalog of TCR beta chain sequences. In a later analysis, TCR nucleotide sequences were compared against IMGT/GENE-DB human TR gene sequences so that V and J genes could be assigned. A later analysis assigned CDR3 sequences and most-parsimonious VDJ recombination scenarios with the TCRdist pipeline. In a later analysis, each TCR beta chain was defined by its CDR3 amino acid sequence together with its V-gene family, and reads lacking a unique V-gene family were excluded. As a way to deal with suspected cross-contamination and a sequencing artifact, a later analysis dropped approximately 590 nucleotide sequences that were highly shared and had low generation probability. For each public chain, a later analysis derived a clonal expansion index from normalized ranks of inferred template counts within each repertoire. A later analysis computed generation probabilities with a VDJ recombination model fitted to out-of-frame rearrangements, and checked the results against IGoR. Hypergeometric tests were used in a later analysis to score TCR-TCR, TCR-HLA and TCR-CMV co-occurrence, with a repertoire-size bias correction applied to the TCR pairs. In a later analysis, false discovery rates were estimated by permuting HLA or CMV assignments 20 times. In a later analysis, co-occurring TCRs were grouped using DBSCAN, and TCRdist sequence similarity was added for clustering within HLA-allele-positive subsets. Co-occurrence clustering excluded repertoires with fewer than 30,000 or more than 120,000 public chains, plus five with anomalous nucleotide sharing. In TCRdb, the immuneACCESS table is reduced to in-frame sequences with V and J assigned. These tables do not hold every clone; where another copy was compared, an unresolved V gene accounts for under half, and the others remain unexplained. That table supplies the V and J calls and clone size; D and trimming were determined from the DNA. For this sample there are fewer than 120,000 clones; around 88% appear just once. The top ten clones comprise around 2% of the sample.

The TCR was taken from a man aged 35 to 55 in good health and CMV-seronegative. The source material was PBMCs. Recombination linked TRBV4-1 to TRBJ1-2; 5 matching bases give a weak D call of TRBD1. The sequenced DNA is TGCGCCAGCAGCCAAGTCGGAGGGGCAAACTATGGCTACACCTTC. This yields the protein CASSQVGGANYGYTF.